The 20 T cell receptor beta chains below come from one sample, sequenced in a study of regulatory dendritic cells for organ transplantation. Sequenced by immunoSEQ multiplex PCR; TCRdb stores in-frame clones only, minus some. The sample has about 30,000 clones; 75% to 80% are singletons. Sequencing was carried out using memory CD4+ T cells from blood. The sample's subset: CD45RO+ memory T cells. These receptors came from a human donor in good health.

The table lists this clone with a count of one. The chain joins TRBV11-1 to TRBJ1-1; D not resolved. This CDR3 is 14 amino acids long. V was shortened by 4 bases and J by 5 bases, with 14 bases between the two germline ends. Germline lookup yields CDR1 SGHAT and CDR2 FQDESV (reference sequence). The DNA of the CDR3 is TGTGCCAGCAGCTCTAACCGGGCGCGGACTGAAGCTTTCTTT. This translates into CASSSNRARTEAFF.

This clone appeared a few times. V gene TRBV28 combines with J gene TRBJ1-6; 9 bases fit TRBD1. The trim removed 6 bases at V and 7 bases at J, leaving 4 bases unmatched. The CDR3 extends over 14 amino acids. The germline gives CDR1 MDHEN, CDR2 SYDVKM. DNA for the CDR3: TGTGCCAGCAGGATAGGACAGGGGAATTCACCCCTCCACTTT. Translated: CASRIGQGNSPLHF.

The chain carries TRBV18 and TRBJ1-1; D perhaps matches TRBD1 (6 bases). This CDR3 has 13 residues. Germline loops: CDR1 KGHSH, CDR2 LQKENI. Trimming pared 2 bases from V and 5 bases from J, leaving 9 bases between. The DNA for the CDR3 is TGTGCCAGCTCACCAGAGGGGGATACTGAAGCTTTCTTT. Encoded protein: CASSPEGDTEAFF.

The rearrangement uses TRBV6-4 and TRBJ2-3; the D is unclear. The CDR3 spans 15 residues. V was pared by 5 bases and J by 2 bases, with 14 bases between. Germline-derived CDR1 and CDR2 are MRHNA and SNTAGT. The CDR3 here is CASSRSGSNTDTQYF. The CDR3 DNA is TGTGCCAGCAGTAGGAGTGGTTCGAACACAGATACGCAGTATTTT.

The chain links TRBV14 to TRBJ2-1, with a tentative D call TRBD2 (6 bases). Trimming took 0 bases from V and 7 from J, leaving 16 bases between them. The V gene's germline CDR1 is SGHDN and CDR2 FVKESK. The CDR3 extends over 16 amino acids. The CDR3: CASSQDWASALNEQFF. DNA for the CDR3: TGTGCCAGCAGCCAAGATTGGGCTAGCGCCCTTAATGAGCAGTTCTTC. Using reference TRBV14 and TRBJ2-1 for the parts outside the CDR3, the full variable domain is EAGVTQFPSHSVIEKGQTVTLRCDPISGHDNLYWYRRVMGKEIKFLLHFVKESKQDESGMPNNRFLAERTGGTYSTLKVQPAELEDSGVYFCASSQDWASALNEQFFGPGTRLTVL.

V gene TRBV4-3 combines with J gene TRBJ1-4; 8 bases align to TRBD1. Germline V gives CDR1 LGHNA, CDR2 YSLEER. The trim removed 3 bases at V and 8 bases at J, leaving 8 bases unmatched. This CDR3 is built from 15 residues. The CDR3 here is CASSQGVTGEEKLFF. For the CDR3, the DNA is TGCGCCAGCAGCCAGGGGGTGACAGGGGAGGAAAAACTGTTTTTT.

The DNA for the CDR3 is TGTGCCAGCAGTTCTCCCTCGGAGACCCAGTACTTC. Translated, it gives CASSSPSETQYF. This sequence joins TRBV6-6 and TRBJ2-5; D is unresolved. The germline CDR1 and CDR2 sequences are MNHNY and SVGAGI (reference sequence). The V end was cut by 4 bases, the J end by 5 bases, with 8 bases between. The length of the CDR3 is 12 residues.

The V and J genes are TRBV4-2 and TRBJ1-1, with unresolved D. Germline V gene data show CDR1 as LGHNA and CDR2 as YNFKEQ. V gave up 1 base and J gave up 7 bases, with 4 bases separating them. CDR3 length: 11 residues. DNA for the CDR3: TGTGCCAGCAGCCAAGGGATTGAAGCTTTCTTT. Encoded protein: CASSQGIEAFF.

In DNA, the CDR3 is TGTGCCAGCAGTTCTTGGGGACAGGGGAGGAGAAACACTGAAGCTTTCTTT. Its protein product is CASSSWGQGRRNTEAFF. The gene calls are TRBV27 and TRBJ1-1; TRBD1 matches 10 bases. Germline values: CDR1 MNHEY, CDR2 SMNVEV (reference sequence). Germline trimming cut 4 bases from V and 2 bases from J; bases unmatched to any gene: 10. The CDR3 covers 17 residues.

This chain links TRBV20-1 with TRBJ2-5, with D hard to call. Germline V gives CDR1 DFQATT, CDR2 SNEGSKA (reference sequence). Trimming removed 5 bases at V and 5 bases at J, with 9 bases between. This CDR3 is 11 amino acids long. The chain's CDR3 is CSAGQSETQYF. DNA of the CDR3: TGCAGTGCTGGGCAAAGTGAGACCCAGTACTTC.

J is TRBJ1-4 and V is TRBV9; D is unresolved. CDR3 length equals 13 residues. Germline V CDR1 and CDR2: SGDLS, YYNGEE. The V end lost 3 bases, the J end lost 8 bases, and 11 bases lay between the germline ends. The CDR3 DNA reads as TGTGCCAGCAGCGAGCGCGCAAACGAAAAACTGTTTTTT. This gives the protein CASSERANEKLFF.

This clone has just one count. This chain uses TRBV6-1 with TRBJ1-4, with 7 positions matching TRBD1. Trimming removed 0 bases from V and 14 bases from J; junction bases left unmatched: 6. This CDR3 has 13 residues. Germline V gene data show CDR1 as MNHNS and CDR2 as SASEGT. The CDR3, as DNA: TGTGCCAGCAGTGAAGCGGGGGGGACAGATCTGTTTTTT. As protein: CASSEAGGTDLFF.

The chain employs TRBV19 and TRBJ1-2; 8 bases fit TRBD1. The CDR3 contains 15 residues. The J segment lost 1 base and the V segment lost 7 bases, leaving 8 bases of the junction unmatched. Germline CDR1 reads LNHDA; CDR2 reads SQIVND (reference sequence). CDR3 residues: CASNDRGIGNYGYTF. Written as DNA, the CDR3 is TGTGCCAGTAACGACAGGGGTATTGGTAACTATGGCTACACCTTC.

In its sample, this clone was seen a few times. The genes are TRBV27 and TRBJ1-6; D is unclear. CDR1 and CDR2 from the germline V gene are MNHEY and SMNVEV (reference sequence). V was cut by 3 bases and J by 0 bases, with 9 bases left in between. The CDR3 is 16 amino acids. For the CDR3, the DNA is TGTGCCAGCAGTTTTAGACATAGCTCCTATAATTCACCCCTCCACTTT. Its translation: CASSFRHSSYNSPLHF.

V and J are TRBV14 and TRBJ1-1; TRBD1 matches 7 bases. J was trimmed by 1 base and V by 9 bases; bases with no gene match: 5. The CDR3 contains 13 residues. Germline lookup yields CDR1 SGHDN and CDR2 FVKESK. The CDR3 coding sequence is TGTGCCAGTAACAGGGACAGGAACACTGAAGCTTTCTTT. The encoded protein is CASNRDRNTEAFF.

The chain couples TRBV7-2 to TRBJ1-3; unclear D gene. This CDR3 region has 12 residues. Trimming pared 6 bases from V and 5 bases from J, leaving 8 bases between. Germline CDR1 and CDR2: SGHTA and FQGNSA. CDR3 sequence reads: CASSHPRNTIYF. CDR3 DNA sequence: TGTGCCAGCAGTCACCCAAGAAACACCATATATTTT.

This rearrangement joins TRBV11-3 to TRBJ1-1, with D unresolved. Trimming took 6 bases from V and 0 from J, leaving 14 bases between them. This CDR3 has 15 residues. Germline loops: CDR1 SGHNT, CDR2 YENEEA. The CDR3 sequence is CASSPGTAMNTEAFF. The DNA for the CDR3 is TGTGCCAGCAGTCCAGGTACGGCCATGAACACTGAAGCTTTCTTT. The whole variable domain, remainder taken from reference TRBV11-3 and TRBJ1-1, is EAGVVQSPRYKIIEKKQPVAFWCNPISGHNTLYWYLQNLGQGPELLIRYENEEAVDDSQLPKDRFSAERLKGVDSTLKIQPAELGDSAVYLCASSPGTAMNTEAFFGQGTRLTVV.

V and J are TRBV6-5 and TRBJ1-3; D is possibly TRBD1 (6 bases). Trimming removed 6 bases at V and 0 bases at J, with 12 bases between. CDR1 is MNHEY, CDR2 SVGAGI, per germline. CDR3 size: 15 residues. The CDR3 spells CASSRGQISGNTIYF. In DNA form, the CDR3 reads TGTGCCAGCAGCCGGGGACAAATCTCTGGAAACACCATATATTTT.

V gene TRBV5-4 combines with J gene TRBJ2-7; TRBD2 is a possible D gene (6 bases). Between the trimmed V and J ends, which lost 5 bases and 3 bases, there was a span of 15 bases. The germline CDR1 and CDR2 sequences are SGHNT and YYREEE (reference sequence). This CDR3 has 14 residues. The CDR3 is CASSRRDGDYEQYF. CDR3 in DNA: TGTGCCAGCAGTCGGAGGGATGGGGACTACGAGCAGTACTTC.

The chain employs TRBV6-5 and TRBJ1-1; 7 bases fit TRBD1. Germline loops: CDR1 MNHEY, CDR2 SVGAGI. V shed 2 bases and J 9 bases; nucleotides not matched to a gene: 15. The CDR3 is 16 residues long. The CDR3 nucleotides are TGTGCCAGCAGTTACGACGGTGTGAGGGGGCGCTTTCAAGCTTTCTTT. Translation gives CASSYDGVRGRFQAFF.